These 24 T cell receptor beta chains originate from one sample sequenced in a study of cytomegalovirus exposure and HLA in healthy donors. A multiplex PCR was run with 60 Vbeta primers and 13 Jbeta primers. The protocol was immunoSEQ multiplex PCR, while the TCRdb copy is restricted to in-frame clones and leaves out a portion. The table has around 130,000 clones, about four fifths seen once; the top ten hold less than 0.75%. The sequencing sample was made of PBMCs. These receptors were taken from a man aged 18-30 years in good health and CMV-seronegative.

The chain joins TRBV28 to TRBJ2-5; possible D gene TRBD2, 5 bases. There are 15 residues in the CDR3. V was cut by 5 bases and J by 2 bases, with 15 bases left in between. CDR1 MDHEN and CDR2 SYDVKM come from the germline V gene. CDR3 DNA sequence: TGTGCCAGCAGTCCACTATCCGGGATACAAGAGACCCAGTACTTC. As protein: CASSPLSGIQETQYF.

The chain is built from TRBV19 and TRBJ2-1; D gene uncertain. V gave up 3 bases and J gave up 2 bases, with 14 bases separating them. Germline values: CDR1 LNHDA, CDR2 SQIVND (reference sequence). The CDR3 spans 16 residues. CDR3 nucleotide sequence: TGTGCCAGTAGTATTATTCCTGATTCGGCCTACAATGAGCAGTTCTTC. Its translation is CASSIIPDSAYNEQFF. The variable domain in full, with the rest retrieved from reference TRBV19 and TRBJ2-1, is DGGITQSPKYLFRKEGQNVTLSCEQNLNHDAMYWYRQDPGQGLRLIYYSQIVNDFQKGDIAEGYSVSREKKESFPLTVTSAQKNPTAFYLCASSIIPDSAYNEQFFGPGTRLTVL.

The rearrangement links TRBV30 to TRBJ2-3; 12 bases are shared with TRBD2. V gave up 8 bases and J gave up 0 bases; unmatched junction bases: 3. The CDR3 consists of 14 residues. Germline V gives CDR1 GTSNPN, CDR2 SVGIG (reference sequence). The CDR3 nucleotides read TGTGCCGGGCTAGCGGGGGGGAGCACAGATACGCAGTATTTT. This sequence encodes CAGLAGGSTDTQYF.

This sequence joins TRBV19 and TRBJ1-2; 7 bases align to TRBD1. The CDR3 covers 14 residues. V trimming: 3 bases; J trimming: 6 bases; junction bases outside the gene matches: 7. Germline CDR1 LNHDA, CDR2 SQIVND (reference sequence). The CDR3 spells CASSIPGQWDGYTF. CDR3 in DNA: TGTGCCAGTAGTATCCCGGGACAGTGGGATGGCTACACCTTC.

This chain joins TRBV25-1 and TRBJ2-5; D unclear. The J call is doubtful: the DNA matches TRBJ2-7 better. The CDR3 loop spans 11 amino acids. The V gene's germline CDR1 is MGHDK and CDR2 SYGVNS. This CDR3 reads CASSDLYEQYF. DNA for the CDR3: TGTGCCAGCAGTGATTTGTACGAGCAGTACTTC.

The CDR3 is CASTGAVNTGELFF. The DNA of the CDR3 is TGTGCCAGCACAGGGGCCGTAAACACCGGGGAGCTGTTTTTT. V usage is TRBV19 and J usage is TRBJ2-2; TRBD1 matches at 7 bases. J lost 2 bases, V lost 9 bases, and 6 bases had no gene match. The CDR3 contains 14 residues. Germline V gene lookup returns CDR1 LNHDA and CDR2 SQIVND (reference sequence).

This clone has only one observation. This chain links TRBV19 with TRBJ1-6, with TRBD1 matching 11 bases. The CDR3 is 14 residues long. CDR1 is LNHDA, CDR2 SQIVND, per germline (reference sequence). V lost 9 bases and J lost 9; bases outside the gene matches: 7. CDR3 in amino acids: CASGQGADVSPLHF. CDR3 nucleotide sequence: TGTGCCAGCGGACAGGGGGCGGACGTTTCACCCCTCCACTTT. Complete variable domain (other parts from reference TRBV19 and TRBJ1-6): DGGITQSPKYLFRKEGQNVTLSCEQNLNHDAMYWYRQDPGQGLRLIYYSQIVNDFQKGDIAEGYSVSREKKESFPLTVTSAQKNPTAFYLCASGQGADVSPLHFGNGTRLTVT.

The chain recombines TRBV5-4 with TRBJ1-4, with a possible D match to TRBD1 (6 bases). Trimming took off 4 bases at V and 8 bases at J, with 18 bases between the two ends. This CDR3 region has 15 residues. The germline V gene has CDR1 SGHNT and CDR2 YYREEE (reference sequence). In nucleotides, the CDR3 is TGTGCCAGCAGCCCGGACAGTCGAATGGAGGAAAAACTGTTTTTT. Its protein product is CASSPDSRMEEKLFF.

This rearrangement joins TRBV7-9 to TRBJ2-1; tentative D call: TRBD2 (6 bases). V gave up 7 bases and J gave up 9 bases, with 13 bases separating them. CDR3 size: 12 residues. CDR1 is SEHNR and CDR2 is FQNEAQ in the germline V gene (reference sequence). The DNA for the CDR3 is TGTGCCAGCAAGGGTACGGGGGTTGAGCAGTTCTTC. Protein: CASKGTGVEQFF.

V gene TRBV6-5 combines with J gene TRBJ1-6; TRBD1 agrees at 9 bases. Germline V lookup: CDR1 MNHEY, CDR2 SVGAGI. The CDR3 totals 13 residues. V shed 8 bases and J 10 bases; nucleotides not matched to a gene: 6. The CDR3 region is CASADRGDSPLHF. In DNA, the CDR3 is TGTGCCAGCGCAGACAGGGGGGACTCACCCCTCCACTTT.

The V call is TRBV28, the J call TRBJ1-2, with D possibly TRBD1 on 6 matching bases. The CDR3 extends over 13 amino acids. Germline V gene data show CDR1 as MDHEN and CDR2 as SYDVKM. The V end lost 6 bases, the J end lost 4 bases, and 12 bases lay between the germline ends. In DNA, the CDR3 is TGTGCCAGCAGCGGGGGGCTGGGCTATGGCTACACCTTC. It yields the protein CASSGGLGYGYTF.

This clone was seen a handful of times. The V and J genes are TRBV6-1 and TRBJ2-7; a weak D match, TRBD2 (5 bases). Germline CDR1 MNHNS, CDR2 SASEGT. Trimming removed 7 bases at V and 2 bases at J, with 12 bases between. This CDR3 is built from 13 residues. This CDR3 is CASILDGAYEQYF. As DNA, the CDR3 is TGTGCCAGCATCCTTGACGGGGCCTACGAGCAGTACTTC.

V gene TRBV14 combines with J gene TRBJ1-5, with D unresolved. Trimming took 4 bases from V and 4 from J, leaving 26 bases between them. This CDR3 comprises 19 residues. Germline lookup yields CDR1 SGHDN and CDR2 FVKESK. The CDR3 protein is CASSPERRGRPGGNQPQHF. The CDR3 region has the DNA TGTGCCAGCAGCCCGGAACGGCGGGGAAGACCAGGAGGAAATCAGCCCCAGCATTTT.

The chain employs TRBV30 and TRBJ2-5; 11 bases agree with TRBD2. Germline loops: CDR1 GTSNPN, CDR2 SVGIG (reference sequence). The V gene end was trimmed by 4 bases and the J gene end by 4 bases; junction bases not matched to a gene: 11. The CDR3 totals 16 residues. In nucleotides, the CDR3 is TGTGCCTGGAATTCCGTAGCGGGGGGGCCGAGAGAGACCCAGTACTTC. Protein sequence: CAWNSVAGGPRETQYF. The variable domain in full, with the rest retrieved from reference TRBV30 and TRBJ2-5, is SQTIHQWPATLVQPVGSPLSLECTVEGTSNPNLYWYRQAAGRGLQLLFYSVGIGQISSEVPQNLSASRPQDRQFILSSKKLLLSDSGFYLCAWNSVAGGPRETQYFGPGTRLLVL.

The chain recombines TRBV30 with TRBJ2-7; D unclear. The CDR3 is made up of 12 amino acids. In germline, CDR1 is GTSNPN, CDR2 SVGIG (reference sequence). With 0 bases removed from V and 2 bases from J, the gap between germline ends came to 5 bases. DNA for the CDR3: TGTGCCTGGAGTGTACAAACCTACGAGCAGTACTTC. It codes for CAWSVQTYEQYF.

The rearrangement joins TRBV18 to TRBJ2-7; D not resolved. CDR1 is KGHSH, CDR2 LQKENI, per germline. Trimming took off 0 bases at V and 6 bases at J, with 12 bases between the two ends. The CDR3 extends over 14 amino acids. The CDR3 DNA reads TGTGCCAGCTCACCACCGGTCGTCGAGCGCGAGCAGTACTTC. Translated: CASSPPVVEREQYF.

This clone has a single count. The chain couples TRBV7-8 to TRBJ2-5; no definite D call. This CDR3 comprises 11 residues. Deletions cut 5 bases from V and 3 bases from J, with 4 bases between. Germline V gene data show CDR1 as SGHVS and CDR2 as FQNEAQ. CDR3 region: CASSNKETQYF. In DNA form, the CDR3 reads TGTGCCAGCAGCAATAAAGAGACCCAGTACTTC.

V usage is TRBV30 and J usage is TRBJ1-4; D call uncertain. Germline V gene data show CDR1 as GTSNPN and CDR2 as SVGIG (reference sequence). This CDR3 region has 13 residues. V dropped 3 bases and J dropped 8 bases, with 13 bases sitting between them. CDR3 residues: CAWRGHSREKLFF. The CDR3 nucleotides are TGTGCCTGGAGGGGCCACTCAAGGGAAAAACTGTTTTTT.

This rearrangement joins TRBV2 to TRBJ2-1; TRBD2 agrees at 13 bases. The CDR3 has 14 amino acids. CDR1 and CDR2 from the germline V gene are SNHLY and FYNNEI. Losses at the gene ends were 8 bases for V and 7 bases for J; bases not matched to a gene: 5. CDR3 in DNA: TGTGCCAGCCAAACTAGCGGGGGGGCAAATGAGCAGTTCTTC. This sequence encodes CASQTSGGANEQFF.

The rearrangement joins TRBV4-3 to TRBJ1-2; 7 positions agree with TRBD1. This CDR3 has 17 residues. CDR1 and CDR2 from the germline V gene are LGHNA and YSLEER. J lost 4 bases, V lost 0 bases, and 11 bases had no gene match. CDR3: CASSQDRTGILPYGYTF. CDR3 nucleotide sequence: TGCGCCAGCAGCCAAGATCGGACAGGAATCCTTCCCTATGGCTACACCTTC.

The CDR3 protein is CASQGMKTSYNEQFF. The CDR3 nucleotides are TGTGCTAGTCAAGGTATGAAGACTTCCTACAATGAGCAGTTCTTC. The rearrangement links TRBV12-5 to TRBJ2-1; D is unresolved. V gave up 8 bases and J gave up 1 base, with 15 bases separating them. The germline CDR1 and CDR2 sequences are LGHNT and FRNRAP. This CDR3 has 15 residues. The full variable domain, its missing parts supplied by reference TRBV12-5 and TRBJ2-1, is DARVTQTPRHKVTEMGQEVTMRCQPILGHNTVFWYRQTMMQGLELLAYFRNRAPLDDSGMPKDRFSAEMPDATLATLKIQPSEPRDSAVYFCASQGMKTSYNEQFFGPGTRLTVL.

V gene TRBV29-1 combines with J gene TRBJ2-7; the D gene is possibly TRBD2 (5 bases). Per germline, CDR1 SQVTM and CDR2 ANQGSEA. V lost 6 bases and J 0 bases, leaving 15 bases between the germline ends. The CDR3 runs to 14 residues. This chain's CDR3 is CSVLGRRSSYEQYF. Written as DNA, the CDR3 is TGCAGCGTCCTTGGTCGGAGGAGCTCCTACGAGCAGTACTTC.

This chain connects TRBV5-4 to TRBJ2-5; D is unclear. Trimming took 1 base from V and 5 from J, leaving 6 bases between them. CDR3 size: 12 residues. Germline V gene sequence: CDR1 SGHNT, CDR2 YYREEE (reference sequence). The CDR3 reads CASSLMEETQYF. Here the CDR3 DNA reads TGTGCCAGCAGCTTGATGGAGGAGACCCAGTACTTC.

J is TRBJ2-7 and V is TRBV19; the D gene is possibly TRBD2 (5 bases). Germline V lookup: CDR1 LNHDA, CDR2 SQIVND (reference sequence). Trimming stripped 5 bases from V and 6 bases from J, with 14 bases between. The CDR3 is 13 amino acids. DNA for the CDR3: TGTGCCAGTAGTCTTGGACTCGTCACCGAGCAGTACTTC. Its translation is CASSLGLVTEQYF.